Below are 30 T cell receptor beta chains sequenced from a single sample in a study of post-analysis software for immune sequencing data. Findings of the study overall: About five TRBV segments appeared more often in patients than in controls, and TRBV5-6, TRBV5-1 and TRBV20-1 were among these.

Presence of unique molecular identifiers characterized the TCR beta cDNA libraries. TCRdb processed the PCR reads anew with MiXCR; each CDR3 protein has one entry. The sample consists of hundreds of thousands of distinct CDR3 sequences, 30% of them appearing once. Their cognate antigens are unknown. The sample taken for sequencing was blood. These receptors originate from a girl under 18 with multiple sclerosis.

This clonotype was counted a few times. The V and J genes are TRBV5-1 and TRBJ1-6; D might be TRBD1 (5 bases). Per germline, CDR1 SGHRS and CDR2 YFSETQ. The CDR3 length is 15 residues. Trimming shortened V by 5 bases and J by 7 bases, and 16 bases separated the two germline ends. In DNA, the CDR3 is TGCGCCAGCAGGTACTCCGGGACGGCGAATTCACCCCTCCACTTT. Its protein is CASRYSGTANSPLHF.

The rearrangement joins TRBV4-2 to TRBJ2-1; TRBD2 aligns across 7 bases. This CDR3 spans 18 amino acids. J was trimmed by 0 bases and V by 0 bases; bases with no gene match: 8. The germline V gene encodes CDR1 LGHNA and CDR2 YNFKEQ. The CDR3 coding sequence is TGTGCCAGCAGCCAAGATGGGGGGGGAGGGGACTCCTACAATGAGCAGTTCTTC. Protein: CASSQDGGGGDSYNEQFF.

This clonotype was observed at least ten times. This chain connects TRBV7-2 to TRBJ2-5; D possibly corresponds to TRBD2 (5 bases). The CDR3 length is 13 residues. Trimming stripped 5 bases from V and 5 bases from J, with 12 bases between. Looked up from germline, CDR1 is SGHTA and CDR2 is FQGNSA. Here the CDR3 reads CASSRIARETQYF. CDR3 coding DNA: TGTGCCAGCAGCCGGATAGCGCGGGAGACCCAGTACTTC.

This clonotype has just a few counts. Germline and junction disagree at one end, which may indicate a read error. The rearrangement joins TRBV20-1 to TRBJ1-6, with D unclear. The CDR3 runs to 16 residues. Germline values: CDR1 DFQATT, CDR2 SNEGSKA (reference sequence). The CDR3 region has the DNA TGCAGTGCCAGAGCTTTCCCTTCCTCCTATAATTCACCCCTCCACTTT. Amino acid sequence: CSARAFPSSYNSPLHF.

This clonotype was picked up a small number of times. The germline gene is not matched at one end of the junction; a read error may be the cause. V is TRBV7-2 and J is TRBJ2-7; TRBD2 might be the D (6 bases). The CDR3 is made up of 15 amino acids. In germline, CDR1 is SGHTA, CDR2 FQGNSA. CDR3 coding DNA: TGCGCCAGCAGCTTGGGTGCGGGGAGCCCCTACGAGCAGTACTTC. This encodes CASSLGAGSPYEQYF.

As concerns this clonotype: An end of the junction differs from the germline gene, which may be a read error. This chain links TRBV7-9 with TRBJ2-1; D may be TRBD1 (5 bases). The CDR3 has 16 amino acids. CDR1 is SEHNR and CDR2 is FQNEAQ in the germline V gene (reference sequence). In DNA form, the CDR3 reads TGTGCCGGCAGCTTAAGGGGCGTGGGGTCCTACAATGAGCAGTTCTTC. It codes for CAGSLRGVGSYNEQFF.

There are a few counts of this clonotype. The genes are TRBV6-5 and TRBJ1-2; 7 bases are shared with TRBD1. The CDR3 is made up of 15 amino acids. The V segment lost 2 bases and the J segment 4 bases; nucleotides outside the gene matches: 7. Germline V gene lookup returns CDR1 MNHEY and CDR2 SVGAGI. DNA for the CDR3: TGTGCCAGCAGTTACGGGGCGACAGGGCTCTATGGCTACACCTTC. Protein: CASSYGATGLYGYTF.

This clonotype has just a few counts. The chain carries TRBV10-3 and TRBJ2-7; D is possibly TRBD1 (5 bases). CDR1 and CDR2 from the germline V gene are ENHRY and SYGVKD. The CDR3 runs to 13 residues. Trimming removed 6 bases at V and 3 bases at J, with 12 bases between. CDR3 sequence reads: CAIRVGQDYEQYF. For the CDR3, the DNA is TGTGCCATCAGGGTCGGACAAGACTACGAGCAGTACTTC.

This CDR3 is CASSQEAGPMGYTF. CDR3 in DNA: TGCGCCAGCAGCCAAGAAGCGGGGCCGATGGGCTACACCTTC. The V and J genes are TRBV4-1 and TRBJ1-2; a possible D gene is TRBD1 (5 bases). Trimming shortened V by 0 bases and J by 8 bases, and 13 bases separated the two germline ends. The CDR3 contains 14 residues. CDR1 and CDR2 from the germline V gene are MGHRA and YSYEKL.

The chain recombines TRBV28 with TRBJ2-7; either TRBD1 or TRBD2 may fit D (5 bases each). Germline CDR1 MDHEN, CDR2 SYDVKM. Trimming removed 4 bases at V and 0 bases at J, with 16 bases between. The CDR3 consists of 16 residues. CDR3 in DNA: TGTGCCAGCAGTTCCGAGGGGTCGGCAAGCTCCTACGAGCAGTACTTC. As protein: CASSSEGSASSYEQYF.

With respect to this clonotype: One junction end disagrees with the germline gene, perhaps due to a read error. J is TRBJ2-3 and V is TRBV29-1; TRBD2 aligns across 9 bases. This CDR3 has 14 residues. Per the germline V gene, CDR1 is SQVTM and CDR2 is ANQGSEA. The CDR3, as DNA: TGCAGCGTACCCGGGGTAGCGGGAGCGGATATGCAGTATTTT. Encoded protein: CSVPGVAGADMQYF.

This clonotype appeared a few times. The chain's CDR3 is CSALGHNTEAFF. The CDR3 DNA sequence: TGCAGTGCCTTGGGACACAACACTGAAGCTTTCTTT. The chain uses TRBV20-1 and TRBJ1-1; the D gene is possibly TRBD1 (6 bases). The germline CDR1 and CDR2 sequences are DFQATT and SNEGSKA (reference sequence). The CDR3 runs 12 residues. Trimming cost V 6 bases and J 2 bases, with 10 bases left between them.

This chain connects TRBV20-1 to TRBJ1-2, with 9 bases lining up with TRBD1. Trimming removed 3 bases from V and 7 bases from J; junction bases left unmatched: 9. CDR3 length: 14 amino acids. Per the germline V gene, CDR1 is DFQATT and CDR2 is SNEGSKA (reference sequence). CDR3 bases: TGCAGTGCTAGGGGTCTGACAGGGGGTATTGGCTACACCTTC. Amino acid sequence: CSARGLTGGIGYTF.

This chain links TRBV6-5 with TRBJ1-1; 8 bases line up with TRBD1. CDR1 and CDR2 (germline): MNHEY, SVGAGI. The CDR3 has 16 residues. V shed 1 base and J 4 bases; nucleotides not matched to a gene: 8. The CDR3 nucleotides read TGTGCCAGCAGTTACTTTGGGACAGGACCCCTCACTGAAGCTTTCTTT. Its protein is CASSYFGTGPLTEAFF.

About this clonotype: Given a much more abundant clone one base away, this may be a read error. V gene TRBV4-3 combines with J gene TRBJ2-7; TRBD1 agrees at 11 bases. This CDR3 has 15 amino acids. Germline CDR1 is LGHNA and CDR2 is YSLEER. CDR3 residues: CAGSQGQGGPYEQYF. CDR3 nucleotides: TGCGCCGGCAGCCAGGGACAGGGGGGACCCTACGAGCAGTACTTC.

This clonotype has just a few counts. The chain links TRBV5-1 to TRBJ2-5, with TRBD1 identical over 9 bases. Germline values: CDR1 SGHRS, CDR2 YFSETQ. The CDR3 sequence is 14 residues long. Trimming removed 5 bases from V and 2 bases from J; junction bases left unmatched: 4. CDR3 coding DNA: TGCGCCAGCAGGACAGGGGGTCGGCAAGAGACCCAGTACTTC. Residues: CASRTGGRQETQYF.

The chain carries TRBV5-1 and TRBJ1-3; 12 bases map to TRBD1. In germline, CDR1 is SGHRS, CDR2 YFSETQ. The V segment lost 0 bases and the J segment 0 bases; nucleotides outside the gene matches: 1. CDR3 length: 17 amino acids. This CDR3 is CASSLGDRGPSGNTIYF. The DNA for the CDR3 is TGCGCCAGCAGCTTGGGGGACAGGGGGCCCTCTGGAAACACCATATATTTT.

Many counts were recorded for this clonotype. Written as DNA, the CDR3 is TGTGCCAGCAGCCGGAGCTCTGGGGCCAACGTCCTGACTTTC. It specifies CASSRSSGANVLTF. The chain combines TRBV6-2 or TRBV6-3 with TRBJ2-6; D remains ambiguous. V gave up 6 bases and J gave up 0 bases, with 6 bases separating them. The germline V gene has CDR1 MNHEY and CDR2 SVGEGT. The CDR3 sequence is 14 residues long.

The chain couples TRBV29-1 to TRBJ1-2; 7 nucleotides align to TRBD1. The CDR3 totals 12 residues. V dropped 7 bases and J dropped 4; count of bases not matched to a gene: 6. Per the germline V gene, CDR1 is SQVTM and CDR2 is ANQGSEA. Here the CDR3 DNA reads TGCAGCGGTGGAAGACAGGGCTATGGCTACACCTTC. It encodes CSGGRQGYGYTF.

This chain uses TRBV14 with TRBJ2-1; perhaps TRBD2 as D (6 bases). Per germline, CDR1 SGHDN and CDR2 FVKESK. V gave up 10 bases and J gave up 3 bases, with 13 bases separating them. This CDR3 comprises 13 residues. The CDR3 here is CATGGSDYNEQFF. CDR3 in DNA: TGTGCCACTGGGGGGAGTGACTACAATGAGCAGTTCTTC.

The chain links TRBV20-1 to TRBJ2-5; maybe TRBD2 (6 bases). This CDR3 is 16 amino acids long. V gave up 4 bases and J gave up 5 bases, with 23 bases separating them. The V gene's germline CDR1 is DFQATT and CDR2 SNEGSKA (reference sequence). For the CDR3, the DNA is TGCAGTGCTACAAGGGCAGGGTTCGCCGCGGGGGAGACCCAGTACTTC. This sequence encodes CSATRAGFAAGETQYF.

This rearrangement joins TRBV24-1 to TRBJ2-7, with TRBD1 as a possible D gene (5 bases). V was shortened by 2 bases and J by 5 bases, with 21 bases between the two germline ends. This CDR3 spans 17 amino acids. The germline V gene has CDR1 KGHDR and CDR2 SFDVKD. Here the CDR3 reads CATSDSKIWTQSHEQYF. The CDR3 DNA reads TGTGCCACCAGTGATTCGAAAATTTGGACACAATCCCACGAGCAGTACTTC.

The V gene is TRBV5-1, the J gene TRBJ2-3, with D possibly being TRBD1 (5 bases). This CDR3 has 11 amino acids. The germline CDR1 and CDR2 sequences are SGHRS and YFSETQ. V dropped 1 base and J dropped 11 bases, with 8 bases sitting between them. The DNA of the CDR3 is TGCGCCAGCAGCTTGAGGGGTCGGCAGTATTTT. This gives the protein CASSLRGRQYF.

The sample holds a few counts of this clonotype. The genes are TRBV9 and TRBJ2-1; TRBD2 matches 10 bases. With V trimmed by 4 bases and J by 9 bases, 10 bases remained unmatched. There are 15 residues in the CDR3. CDR1 and CDR2 from the germline V gene are SGDLS and YYNGEE. The CDR3 DNA follows: TGTGCCAGCAGCCCCCGCTTAGCGGGGGGACCTGAGCAGTTCTTC. The encoded protein is CASSPRLAGGPEQFF.

This clonotype was observed at least ten times. This chain connects TRBV15 to TRBJ2-7; 11 nucleotides agree with TRBD2. This CDR3 is 17 amino acids long. Germline trimming cut 2 bases from V and 0 bases from J; bases unmatched to any gene: 6. Per the germline V gene, CDR1 is LNHNV and CDR2 is YYDKDF (reference sequence). The CDR3 loop reads CATSRPPGLAASYEQYF. The CDR3 nucleotides are TGTGCCACCAGCAGACCGCCGGGACTAGCGGCCTCCTACGAGCAGTACTTC.

There are a few counts of this clonotype. The chain combines TRBV12-3 or TRBV12-4 with TRBJ2-5, with D possibly TRBD2 on 6 matching bases. Trimming took off 2 bases at V and 13 bases at J, with 14 bases between the two ends. CDR3 size: 12 residues. The CDR3 DNA reads as TGTGCCAGCAGTTTATCTCCGGGACTGTCGTACTTC. Translating gives CASSLSPGLSYF.

As to this clonotype: A much larger clone differs by one base, so this may be a read error. The gene calls are TRBV29-1 and TRBJ2-3, with a possible D match to TRBD1 (5 bases). The ends were cut back, 0 bases at V and 6 bases at J, with 13 bases in the middle. There are 14 residues in the CDR3. The germline CDR1 and CDR2 sequences are SQVTM and ANQGSEA. The CDR3 protein is CSVEEGVSMDTQYF. CDR3 nucleotide sequence: TGCAGCGTTGAAGAAGGGGTGTCCATGGATACGCAGTATTTT.

This clonotype was observed a few times. The chain recombines TRBV7-2 with TRBJ2-7; the D call may be TRBD1 or TRBD2 (5 bases each). Germline loops: CDR1 SGHTA, CDR2 FQGNSA. CDR3 length: 16 amino acids. V lost 2 bases and J lost 4, with 18 bases in between. The CDR3 here is CASSLWGPGRGYEQYF. The CDR3 DNA follows: TGTGCCAGCAGCTTATGGGGACCGGGGCGAGGGTACGAGCAGTACTTC.

The CDR3, as DNA: TGCGCCAGCAGCGTGACTAGCGGGGTCAACACCGGGGAGCTGTTTTTT. Its translation is CASSVTSGVNTGELFF. The chain combines TRBV5-1 with TRBJ2-2; 11 bases are shared with TRBD2. This CDR3 is 16 amino acids long. Per germline, CDR1 SGHRS and CDR2 YFSETQ. J lost 2 bases, V lost 4 bases, and 4 bases had no gene match.

This sequence joins TRBV18 and TRBJ1-2; D gene unclear. Trimming took off 1 base at V and 3 bases at J, with 18 bases between the two ends. CDR3 length equals 17 residues. Germline V gene lookup returns CDR1 KGHSH and CDR2 LQKENI. CDR3 bases: TGTGCCAGCTCACCACTTGAGGGCCGGGATCACTACTATGGCTACACCTTC. Protein: CASSPLEGRDHYYGYTF.